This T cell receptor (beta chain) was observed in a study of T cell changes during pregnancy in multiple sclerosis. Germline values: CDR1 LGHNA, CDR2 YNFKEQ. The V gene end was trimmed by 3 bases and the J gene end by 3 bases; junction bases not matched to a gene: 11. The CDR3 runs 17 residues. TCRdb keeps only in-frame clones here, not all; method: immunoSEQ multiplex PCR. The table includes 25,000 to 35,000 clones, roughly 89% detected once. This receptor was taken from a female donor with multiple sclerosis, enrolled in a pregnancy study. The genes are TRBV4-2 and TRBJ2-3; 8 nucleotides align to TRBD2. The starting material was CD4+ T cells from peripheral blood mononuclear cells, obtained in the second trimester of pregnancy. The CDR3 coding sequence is TGTGCCAGCAGCCAGGAAGGACTAGCAGACGATACAGATACGCAGTATTTT. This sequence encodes CASSQEGLADDTDTQYF.